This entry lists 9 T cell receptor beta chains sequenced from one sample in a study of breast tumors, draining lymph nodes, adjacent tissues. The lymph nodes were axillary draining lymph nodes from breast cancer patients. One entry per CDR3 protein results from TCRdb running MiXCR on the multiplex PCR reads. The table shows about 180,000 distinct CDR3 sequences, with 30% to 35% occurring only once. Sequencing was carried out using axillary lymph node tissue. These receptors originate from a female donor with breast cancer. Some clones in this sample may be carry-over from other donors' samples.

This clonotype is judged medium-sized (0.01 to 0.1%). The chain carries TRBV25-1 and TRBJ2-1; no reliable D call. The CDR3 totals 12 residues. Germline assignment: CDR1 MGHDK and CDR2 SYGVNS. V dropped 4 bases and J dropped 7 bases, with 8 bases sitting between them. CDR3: CASSGGLNEQFF. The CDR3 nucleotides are TGTGCCAGCAGTGGTGGGTTAAATGAGCAGTTCTTC.

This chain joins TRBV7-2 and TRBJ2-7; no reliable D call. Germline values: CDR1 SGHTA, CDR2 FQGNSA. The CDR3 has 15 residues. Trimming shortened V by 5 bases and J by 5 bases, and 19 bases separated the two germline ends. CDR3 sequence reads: CASSQNPPGSNEQYF. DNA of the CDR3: TGTGCCAGCAGCCAAAATCCCCCGGGCAGCAACGAGCAGTACTTC.

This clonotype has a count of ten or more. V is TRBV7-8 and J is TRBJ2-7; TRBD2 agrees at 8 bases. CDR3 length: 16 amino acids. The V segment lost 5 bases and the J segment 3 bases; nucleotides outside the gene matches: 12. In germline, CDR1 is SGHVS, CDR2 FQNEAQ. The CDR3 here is CASSPGGRSILYEQYF. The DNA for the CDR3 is TGTGCCAGCAGCCCGGGGGGGAGATCCATACTCTACGAGCAGTACTTC.

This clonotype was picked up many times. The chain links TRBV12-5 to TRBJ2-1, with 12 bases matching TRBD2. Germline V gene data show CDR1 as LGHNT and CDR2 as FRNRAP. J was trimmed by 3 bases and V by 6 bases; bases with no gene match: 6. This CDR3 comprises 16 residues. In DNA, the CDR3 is TGTGCTAGTGGCCCCGGACTAGCGGGATTCTACAATGAGCAGTTCTTC. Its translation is CASGPGLAGFYNEQFF.

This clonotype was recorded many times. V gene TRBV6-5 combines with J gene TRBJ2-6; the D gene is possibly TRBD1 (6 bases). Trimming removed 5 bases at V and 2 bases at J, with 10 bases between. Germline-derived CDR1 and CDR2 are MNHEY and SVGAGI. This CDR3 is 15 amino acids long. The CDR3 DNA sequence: TGTGCCAGCAGTCAGGCAGGGGCTGGGGCCAACGTCCTGACTTTC. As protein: CASSQAGAGANVLTF.

The CDR3 region is CASSHGENTGELFF. DNA for the CDR3: TGTGCCAGCAGTCACGGCGAAAACACCGGGGAGCTGTTTTTT. The rearrangement joins TRBV6-5 to TRBJ2-2, with D unclear. From germline, CDR1 is MNHEY and CDR2 SVGAGI. CDR3 length: 14 residues. V was clipped by 5 bases and J by 2 bases, with 9 bases between them.

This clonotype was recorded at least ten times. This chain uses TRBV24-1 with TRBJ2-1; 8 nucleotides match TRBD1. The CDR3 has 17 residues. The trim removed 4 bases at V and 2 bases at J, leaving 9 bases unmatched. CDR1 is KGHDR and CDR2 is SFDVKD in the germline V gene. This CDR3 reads CATSDKRTGSTYNEQFF. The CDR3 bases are TGTGCCACCAGTGACAAGAGGACAGGGAGCACCTACAATGAGCAGTTCTTC.

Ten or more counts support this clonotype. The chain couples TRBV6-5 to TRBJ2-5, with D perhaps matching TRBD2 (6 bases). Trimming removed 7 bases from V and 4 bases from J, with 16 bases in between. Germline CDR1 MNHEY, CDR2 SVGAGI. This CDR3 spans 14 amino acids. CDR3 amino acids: CASTRLGPRETQYF. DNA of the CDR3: TGTGCCAGCACCAGACTAGGCCCCAGAGAGACCCAGTACTTC.

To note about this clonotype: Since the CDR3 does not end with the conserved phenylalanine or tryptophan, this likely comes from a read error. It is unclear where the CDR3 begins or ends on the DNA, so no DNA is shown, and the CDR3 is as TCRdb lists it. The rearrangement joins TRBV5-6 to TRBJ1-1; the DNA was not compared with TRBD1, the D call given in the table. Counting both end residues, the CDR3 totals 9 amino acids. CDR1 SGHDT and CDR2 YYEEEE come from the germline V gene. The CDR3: CASSSPQLI.